These 6 T cell receptor beta chains were all obtained from the same sample, sequenced in a study of cytomegalovirus exposure and HLA in healthy donors (dated by TCRdb to the late 2010s). Library method: the immunoSEQ multiplex PCR assay. In its TCRdb copy, this immuneACCESS table keeps in-frame sequences only and misses some clones. Where compared with another copy, unresolved V genes explain less than half of these, and the others have no known cause. The sample records 200,000 to 300,000 clones, around nine tenths of which are singletons. The top ten hold 2.6% of the sample. Sequencing used PBMCs. The receptor set was obtained from a young man in good health and CMV-seronegative.

The J gene is TRBJ1-1, the V gene TRBV7-8, with 7 bases that match TRBD1. J gave up 4 bases and V 1 base, and 15 bases lay outside the gene matches. The CDR3 totals 18 residues. Germline lookup yields CDR1 SGHVS and CDR2 FQNEAQ. For the CDR3, the DNA is TGTGCCAGCAGCTTAGGAGTCCCCGGGACAGAAGTAAGCACTGAAGCTTTCTTT. Its translation: CASSLGVPGTEVSTEAFF.

The V and J genes are TRBV10-1 and TRBJ2-7; a possible D gene is TRBD1 (6 bases). The length of the CDR3 is 13 residues. Trimming pared 3 bases from V and 5 bases from J, leaving 11 bases between. In germline, CDR1 is WNHNN, CDR2 SYGVQD (reference sequence). The CDR3 loop is CASSETGKNEQYF. For the CDR3, the DNA is TGCGCCAGCAGTGAAACAGGGAAGAACGAGCAGTACTTC.

This rearrangement joins TRBV7-9 to TRBJ2-7; 9 bases agree with TRBD2. Germline assignment: CDR1 SEHNR and CDR2 FQNEAQ (reference sequence). Trimming at V came to 5 bases and at J to 7 bases, leaving 18 bases not matched to a gene. The CDR3 sequence is 17 residues long. The CDR3 spells CASSPAGGGSPVREQYF. The CDR3 nucleotides read TGTGCCAGCAGCCCAGCGGGAGGTGGTTCTCCTGTGCGTGAGCAGTACTTC.

Comments on this clone: Other DNA sequences within the sample encode an identical CDR3. V and J are TRBV7-7 and TRBJ2-3; no definite D call. Germline V CDR1 and CDR2: SSHAT, FNYEAQ (reference sequence). The ends were cut back, 1 base at V and 6 bases at J, with 8 bases in the middle. This CDR3 has 13 residues. The CDR3 nucleotides read TGTGCCAGCAGCTTAGGTCTGGAGGATACGCAGTATTTT. As protein: CASSLGLEDTQYF.

The rearrangement links TRBV19 to TRBJ2-7, with a tentative D call TRBD2 (6 bases). The CDR3 runs 13 residues. The V gene's germline CDR1 is LNHDA and CDR2 SQIVND (reference sequence). Trimming stripped 4 bases from V and 3 bases from J, with 10 bases between. The CDR3, as DNA: TGTGCCAGTAGTAGCGGGGCGGGCTACGAGCAGTACTTC. Amino acid sequence: CASSSGAGYEQYF.

V is TRBV7-4 and J is TRBJ1-2, with unresolved D. Trimming took off 2 bases at V and 4 bases at J, with 17 bases between the two ends. The CDR3 covers 16 residues. Germline values: CDR1 SGHVT, CDR2 SQSDAQ. In DNA, the CDR3 is TGTGCCAGCAGCTTATATCCCCTTCCGGGTTCCTATGGCTACACCTTC. Translating it yields CASSLYPLPGSYGYTF.